Listed here is a single T cell receptor beta chain. The target antigen is unknown. Between the trimmed V and J ends, which lost 5 bases and 10 bases, there was a span of 15 bases. Germline CDR1 and CDR2: SEHNR and FQNEAQ (reference sequence). CDR3 length: 14 residues. Sequencing of DNA taken from cultured CD4+ T cells relied on the Oncomine TCR Beta short-read assay. Cultured CD4+ T cells were the source of extracted genomic DNA. MiXCR was run by TCRdb on the PCR reads, yielding one entry per CDR3 protein. Counted here are 15,000 to 20,000 distinct CDR3 sequences, 50% to 65% occurring once; the ten biggest clones make up approximately 8%. This sample stems from a study of vaccination and CD4 T cells after COVID-19. The treatment: roughly 10-day PBMC culture with coronavirus spike peptide pools or control peptides (ViraFEST assay).

This chain links TRBV7-9 with TRBJ1-6; tentative D call: TRBD1 (5 bases). The sample comprised CD4+ T cells from blood, cultured in vitro. The sequence was collected from a human donor who had recovered from COVID-19. CDR3 loop: CASSPVRGRSPLHF. The DNA of the CDR3 is TGTGCCAGCAGCCCAGTCCGGGGACGATCACCCCTCCACTTT.